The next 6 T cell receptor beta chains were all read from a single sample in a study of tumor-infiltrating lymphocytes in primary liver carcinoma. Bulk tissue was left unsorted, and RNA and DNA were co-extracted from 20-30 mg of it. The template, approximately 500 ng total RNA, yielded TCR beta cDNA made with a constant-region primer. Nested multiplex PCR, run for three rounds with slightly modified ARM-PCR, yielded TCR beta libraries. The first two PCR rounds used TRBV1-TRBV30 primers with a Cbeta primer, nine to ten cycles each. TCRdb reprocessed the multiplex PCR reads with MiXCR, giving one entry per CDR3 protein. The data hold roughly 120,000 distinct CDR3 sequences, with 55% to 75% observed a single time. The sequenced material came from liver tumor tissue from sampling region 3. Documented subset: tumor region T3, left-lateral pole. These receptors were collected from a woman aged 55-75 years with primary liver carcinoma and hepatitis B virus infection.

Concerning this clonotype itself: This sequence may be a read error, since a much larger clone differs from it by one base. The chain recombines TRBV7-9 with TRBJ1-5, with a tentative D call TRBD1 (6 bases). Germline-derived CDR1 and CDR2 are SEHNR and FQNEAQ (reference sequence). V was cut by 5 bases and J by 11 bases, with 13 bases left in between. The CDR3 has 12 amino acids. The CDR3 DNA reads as TGTGCCAGCAGCGCTCGGGGGCAGTCCCAGCATTTT. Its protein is CASSARGQSQHF. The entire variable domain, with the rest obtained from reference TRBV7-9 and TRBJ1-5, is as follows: DTGVSQNPRHKITKRGQNVTFRCDPISEHNRLYWYRQTLGQGPEFLTYFQNEAQLEKSRLLSDRFSAERPKGSFSTLEIQRTEQGDSAMYLCASSARGQSQHFGDGTRLSIL.

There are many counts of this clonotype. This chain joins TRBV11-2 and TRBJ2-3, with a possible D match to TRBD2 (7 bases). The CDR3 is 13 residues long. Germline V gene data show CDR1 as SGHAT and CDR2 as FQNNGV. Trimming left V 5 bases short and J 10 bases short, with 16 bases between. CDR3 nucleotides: TGTGCCAGCAGCACGGGGGGCGCGGGAGCGCAGTATTTT. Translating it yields CASSTGGAGAQYF.

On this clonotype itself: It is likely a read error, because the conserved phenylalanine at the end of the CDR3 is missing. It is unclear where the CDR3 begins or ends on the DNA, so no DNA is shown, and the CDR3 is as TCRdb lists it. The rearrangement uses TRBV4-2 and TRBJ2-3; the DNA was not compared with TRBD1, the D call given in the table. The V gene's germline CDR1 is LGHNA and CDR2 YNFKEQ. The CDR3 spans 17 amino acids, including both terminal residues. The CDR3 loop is CASSQEWWAPRINTQYS.

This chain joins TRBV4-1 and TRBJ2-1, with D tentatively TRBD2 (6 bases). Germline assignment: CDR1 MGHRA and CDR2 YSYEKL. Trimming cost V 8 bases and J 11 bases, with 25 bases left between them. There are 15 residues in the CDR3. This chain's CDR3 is CASGKDEAPGLKQFF. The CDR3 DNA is TGCGCCAGCGGCAAAGATGAGGCCCCGGGACTCAAGCAGTTCTTC.

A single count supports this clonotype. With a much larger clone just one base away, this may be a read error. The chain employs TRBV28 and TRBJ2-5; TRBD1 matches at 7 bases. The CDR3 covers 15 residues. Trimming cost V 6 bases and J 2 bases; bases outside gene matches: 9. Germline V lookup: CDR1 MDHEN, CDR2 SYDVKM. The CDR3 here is CASRSETGWQETQYF. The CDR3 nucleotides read TGTGCCAGCAGATCCGAGACAGGGTGGCAAGAGACCCAGTACTTC.

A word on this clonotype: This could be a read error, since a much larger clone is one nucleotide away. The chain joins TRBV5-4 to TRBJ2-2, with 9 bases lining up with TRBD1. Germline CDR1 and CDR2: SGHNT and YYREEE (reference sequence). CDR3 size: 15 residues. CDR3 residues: CVSSLGRQGAGELFF. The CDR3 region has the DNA TGTGTCAGCAGCTTGGGGAGACAGGGGGCCGGGGAGCTGTTTTTT.